Shown below are 27 T cell receptor beta chains from a single sample sequenced in a study of shared clonotypes between healthy human individuals. Sequenced by immunoSEQ multiplex PCR; TCRdb stores in-frame clones only, minus some. The data hold under 750,000 clones, with approximately 72% observed a single time. Input material: memory CD4+ T cells sorted from blood. Sample subset: CD45RA-negative fraction. Source of these receptors: a woman in her twenties or thirties in good health.

The V call is TRBV11-2, the J call TRBJ1-4; no clear D. Trimming took 3 bases from V and 10 from J, leaving 12 bases between them. Germline CDR1 reads SGHAT; CDR2 reads FQNNGV. This CDR3 has 13 amino acids. CDR3 DNA sequence: TGTGCCAGCAGCTTTATGGGGTATGGAAAACTGTTTTTT. It yields the protein CASSFMGYGKLFF.

The gene calls are TRBV5-8 and TRBJ1-5; 7 bases agree with TRBD1. Germline CDR1 is SGHTS and CDR2 is YDEGEE. The ends lost 5 bases at V and 0 bases at J; junction bases unmatched: 8. This CDR3 spans 16 amino acids. The CDR3 DNA is TGTGCCAGCAGGAGAAACAGGGGCACTAGCAATCAGCCCCAGCATTTT. Translated: CASRRNRGTSNQPQHF.

The V gene is TRBV7-9, the J gene TRBJ2-1; D unclear. In germline, CDR1 is SEHNR, CDR2 FQNEAQ (reference sequence). The CDR3 sequence is 13 residues long. The V and J ends lost 5 bases and 0 bases respectively, with 5 bases between them. CDR3 nucleotide sequence: TGTGCCAGCAGCCTAATCTCCTACAATGAGCAGTTCTTC. Translating gives CASSLISYNEQFF.

This clone was picked up a small number of times. The chain recombines TRBV21-1 with TRBJ2-1; TRBD2, the table's D call, was not compared with the DNA. TRBV21-1 is designated a pseudogene. The CDR3 is 14 residues long. CDR3 region: CASSKAWPSNEQFF. The CDR3 DNA reads as TGTGCCAGCAGCAAAGCTTGGCCTAGCAATGAGCAGTTCTTC.

The chain carries TRBV19 and TRBJ2-2; possible D gene TRBD2, 6 bases. CDR3 length: 18 residues. V gave up 4 bases and J gave up 7 bases, with 25 bases separating them. From germline, CDR1 is LNHDA and CDR2 SQIVND (reference sequence). The chain's CDR3 is CASSRSLGTAVQGGELFF. The CDR3 DNA sequence: TGTGCCAGTAGTAGATCACTTGGGACTGCCGTCCAAGGCGGGGAGCTGTTTTTT.

The J gene is TRBJ2-7, the V gene TRBV7-8; 10 nucleotides match TRBD2. Germline assignment: CDR1 SGHVS and CDR2 FQNEAQ. The CDR3 is 14 residues long. J lost 4 bases, V lost 7 bases, and 7 bases had no gene match. CDR3 sequence reads: CASMVAGGLYEQYF. The CDR3 region has the DNA TGTGCCAGCATGGTAGCGGGAGGTTTATACGAGCAGTACTTC.

This clone was picked up many times. The chain has TRBV5-1 and TRBJ2-3, with TRBD2 matching over 15 bases. Unmatched junction bases numbered 9, after V lost 2 bases and J lost 2 bases. In germline, CDR1 is SGHRS, CDR2 YFSETQ. This CDR3 contains 19 residues. The CDR3 sequence is CASSLSPGLAGGYTDTQYF. CDR3 DNA: TGCGCCAGCAGCTTATCCCCGGGACTAGCGGGAGGTTACACAGATACGCAGTATTTT.

This chain joins TRBV18 and TRBJ2-5; 7 bases match TRBD2. Germline-derived CDR1 and CDR2 are KGHSH and LQKENI. The CDR3 is 14 amino acids. The V gene end was trimmed by 2 bases and the J gene end by 5 bases; junction bases not matched to a gene: 5. CDR3 bases: TGTGCCAGCTCACCAGCGGGAGAGCGGGAGACCCAGTACTTC. Its protein is CASSPAGERETQYF. The complete variable domain, with remaining parts taken from reference TRBV18 and TRBJ2-5, reads NAGVMQNPRHLVRRRGQEARLRCSPMKGHSHVYWYRQLPEEGLKFMVYLQKENIIDESGMPKERFSAEFPKEGPSILRIQQVVRGDSAAYFCASSPAGERETQYFGPGTRLLVL.

This chain connects TRBV6-5 to TRBJ2-5; 7 positions agree with TRBD2. TRBJ2-7 explains the end of the DNA better; the J call may be wrong. CDR1 is MNHEY and CDR2 is SVGAGI in the germline V gene. The length of the CDR3 is 15 residues. The CDR3 DNA reads as TGTGCCAGCACCGTCCTTACTGGGAGGGTGTACGAGCAGTACTTC. It yields the protein CASTVLTGRVYEQYF.

The J gene is TRBJ2-2, the V gene TRBV28; 10 nucleotides align to TRBD2. CDR1 and CDR2 (germline): MDHEN, SYDVKM. The trim removed 4 bases at V and 6 bases at J, leaving 2 bases unmatched. CDR3 length: 14 residues. For the CDR3, the DNA is TGTGCCAGCAGTTCGACTAGCGGGCCCGGGGAGCTGTTTTTT. The encoded protein is CASSSTSGPGELFF.

The chain has TRBV7-9 and TRBJ2-4; 9 nucleotides line up with TRBD2. The CDR3 runs to 17 residues. Looked up from germline, CDR1 is SEHNR and CDR2 is FQNEAQ (reference sequence). V shed 5 bases and J 8 bases; nucleotides not matched to a gene: 16. CDR3 in DNA: TGTGCCAGCAGCCCCCCCCTGGAGGGGGGCGGGAGGGACATTCAGTACTTC. Translation: CASSPPLEGGGRDIQYF.

J is TRBJ2-6 and V is TRBV2; maybe TRBD2 (7 bases). The CDR3 length is 17 residues. Germline CDR1 is SNHLY and CDR2 is FYNNEI. V dropped 6 bases and J dropped 0 bases, with 15 bases sitting between them. The CDR3 protein is CASSARGAGSGANVLTF. The CDR3 region has the DNA TGTGCCAGCAGCGCCCGGGGGGCGGGCTCTGGGGCCAACGTCCTGACTTTC.

The rearrangement joins TRBV18 to TRBJ1-4; D not certain. The CDR3 loop spans 15 amino acids. CDR1 and CDR2 from the germline V gene are KGHSH and LQKENI. V dropped 3 bases and J dropped 4 bases, with 12 bases sitting between them. The CDR3 DNA reads TGTGCCAGCTCACCGATCGCTACAGTTAATGAAAAACTGTTTTTT. Protein: CASSPIATVNEKLFF.

This rearrangement joins TRBV27 to TRBJ1-3; D perhaps matches TRBD1 (5 bases). Germline V gives CDR1 MNHEY, CDR2 SMNVEV (reference sequence). The V gene lost 5 bases and the J gene lost 2 bases, with 13 bases spanning the gap. There are 15 residues in the CDR3. CDR3 sequence reads: CASSPRSGPGNTIYF. CDR3 bases: TGTGCCAGCAGTCCCCGCTCGGGACCTGGAAACACCATATATTTT.

The chain combines TRBV5-1 with TRBJ2-1; D uncertain. Trimming pared 5 bases from V and 0 bases from J, leaving 12 bases between. The CDR3 sequence is 15 residues long. Germline CDR1 is SGHRS and CDR2 is YFSETQ. CDR3 amino acids: CASSFDTFSYNEQFF. The CDR3 bases are TGCGCCAGCAGTTTTGACACATTCTCCTACAATGAGCAGTTCTTC.

The CDR3 loop is CASSLVGGGNIQYF. DNA for the CDR3: TGTGCCAGCAGTTTGGTAGGGGGAGGGAACATTCAGTACTTC. The gene calls are TRBV27 and TRBJ2-4, with D tentatively TRBD2 (7 bases). Trimming pared 3 bases from V and 7 bases from J, leaving 13 bases between. Per germline, CDR1 MNHEY and CDR2 SMNVEV (reference sequence). This CDR3 spans 14 amino acids.

The J gene is TRBJ2-7, the V gene TRBV2; 7 positions match TRBD2. V was pared by 7 bases and J by 6 bases, with 12 bases of the junction left unmatched. The CDR3 has 14 residues. Germline V lookup: CDR1 SNHLY, CDR2 FYNNEI. The CDR3 here is CASKNQEPGGEQYF. The CDR3 DNA sequence: TGTGCCAGCAAGAACCAGGAACCGGGGGGCGAGCAGTACTTC.

This clone was seen a handful of times. J is TRBJ1-2 and V is TRBV4-2, with D maybe TRBD1 (6 bases). This CDR3 is 16 amino acids long. The germline V and J ends were trimmed by 0 bases and 6 bases, with 17 bases remaining between them. Germline CDR1 is LGHNA and CDR2 is YNFKEQ. The CDR3 sequence: CASSQDFRGAYDGYTF. CDR3 bases: TGTGCCAGCAGCCAAGATTTTAGGGGGGCCTATGATGGCTACACCTTC.

This clone has at least ten counts. The rearrangement links TRBV5-6 to TRBJ2-5, with D perhaps TRBD2 (5 bases). CDR1 and CDR2 (germline): SGHDT, YYEEEE. This CDR3 has 14 residues. V was shortened by 0 bases and J by 4 bases, with 10 bases between the two germline ends. The CDR3, as DNA: TGTGCCAGCAGCTTGGGACCCGGAGGAGAGACCCAGTACTTC. Residues: CASSLGPGGETQYF.

To note about this clone: Other DNA sequences in this specimen translate into the identical CDR3. V usage is TRBV28 and J usage is TRBJ1-2; unclear D gene. The V end lost 2 bases, the J end lost 1 base, and 5 bases lay between the germline ends. Looked up from germline, CDR1 is MDHEN and CDR2 is SYDVKM. The CDR3 consists of 13 residues. The CDR3 DNA is TGTGCCAGCAGTTTAAGTCTTAACTATGGCTACACCTTC. Translated: CASSLSLNYGYTF.

The chain employs TRBV5-1 and TRBJ2-7, with D uncertain. The germline V and J ends were trimmed by 0 bases and 2 bases, with 18 bases remaining between them. Germline V lookup: CDR1 SGHRS, CDR2 YFSETQ. The CDR3 runs 17 residues. The CDR3 loop is CASSLALRHAGAYEQYF. CDR3 nucleotide sequence: TGCGCCAGCAGCTTGGCCTTACGACACGCTGGGGCCTACGAGCAGTACTTC.

J is TRBJ2-1 and V is TRBV18, with D maybe TRBD2 (6 bases). Trimming pared 4 bases from V and 6 bases from J, leaving 16 bases between. This CDR3 spans 15 amino acids. Germline CDR1 reads KGHSH; CDR2 reads LQKENI. CDR3 amino acids: CASSRPGGSSNEQFF. The CDR3 region has the DNA TGTGCCAGCTCACGTCCTGGAGGGAGCTCCAATGAGCAGTTCTTC.

This clone was detected ten times or more. The DNA of the CDR3 is TGTGCCAGCAGTTCCACAGTGAACACTGAAGCTTTCTTT. Its protein is CASSSTVNTEAFF. This chain links TRBV6-5 with TRBJ1-1; D gene unclear. Per germline, CDR1 MNHEY and CDR2 SVGAGI. Trimming removed 4 bases at V and 0 bases at J, with 6 bases between. This CDR3 spans 13 amino acids.

The chain is built from TRBV10-3 and TRBJ2-1, with 7 bases that match TRBD2. Germline V lookup: CDR1 ENHRY, CDR2 SYGVKD. This CDR3 region has 13 residues. V lost 2 bases and J lost 8; bases outside the gene matches: 3. In DNA, the CDR3 is TGTGCCATCAGTGAGATGCTAGCGGATGAGCAGTTCTTC. It specifies CAISEMLADEQFF.

This clone turned up a few times. The gene calls are TRBV29-1 and TRBJ1-3, with no clear D. Germline lookup yields CDR1 SQVTM and CDR2 ANQGSEA. The CDR3 length is 11 residues. Trimming stripped 6 bases from V and 3 bases from J, with 6 bases between. CDR3 sequence (DNA): TGCAGCGTCGAACTTGGAAACACCATATATTTT. It codes for CSVELGNTIYF.

This chain joins TRBV11-2 and TRBJ2-2, with 12 bases that match TRBD2. V lost 4 bases and J lost 6; bases outside the gene matches: 6. The CDR3 runs 16 residues. CDR1 SGHAT and CDR2 FQNNGV come from the germline V gene. CDR3 nucleotides: TGTGCCAGCAGCTCCCCGACTAGCGGGAGATCCGGGGAGCTGTTTTTT. Its translation is CASSSPTSGRSGELFF.

The chain combines TRBV30 with TRBJ2-1; a possible D gene is TRBD2 (6 bases). Germline CDR1 is GTSNPN and CDR2 is SVGIG (reference sequence). The CDR3 is 17 amino acids. V was shortened by 1 base and J by 0 bases, with 16 bases between the two germline ends. CDR3 region: CAWSGGASAGSYNEQFF. In nucleotides, the CDR3 is TGTGCCTGGAGTGGCGGAGCTAGCGCTGGCTCCTACAATGAGCAGTTCTTC.